Listed below are T cell receptor beta chains from one sample, sequenced in a study of early T cells in non-severe SARS-CoV-2 infection. TCRdb re-derived calls from the 5' RACE reads in MiXCR, one entry per CDR3 protein. The data contain around 65,000 distinct CDR3 sequences, around 12% of them singletons. Sample: whole blood, taken at baseline. The receptors were sampled from an adult who was a healthcare worker with PCR-confirmed SARS-CoV-2 infection or an uninfected control (not recorded which). CDR3s include the opening cysteine and the closing phenylalanine or tryptophan. D genes are given only for firm matches. Clone size is not always given. Where it is, it says once, few, many or a class for expanded clones.

abundance	v_gene	d_gene	len	j_gene	CDR3aa	CDR3nt
many	TRBV11-2	.	16	TRBJ2-5	CASSLASVGYQETQYF	TGTGCCAGCAGCTTGGCCTCCGTAGGGTACCAAGAGACCCAGTACTTC
many	TRBV12-3/TRBV12-4	TRBD2	16	TRBJ2-1	CASSPPRTSGRNEQFF	TGTGCCAGCAGTCCCCCCCGGACTAGCGGGAGGAATGAGCAGTTCTTC
few	TRBV24-1	.	14	TRBJ1-1	CATSDGTRLAGAFF	TGTGCCACCAGTGACGGGACGCGCCTAGCAGGGGCTTTCTTT
few	TRBV20-1	.	14	TRBJ2-1	CSARFGDSYNEQFF	TGCAGTGCTAGATTCGGTGACTCCTACAATGAGCAGTTCTTC
.	TRBV13	TRBD2	14	TRBJ2-7	CASSFAGLLYEQYF	TGTGCCAGCAGCTTCGCGGGACTACTCTACGAGCAGTACTTC
few	TRBV20-1	TRBD2	13	TRBJ2-5	CSAERGGGETQYF	TGCAGTGCTGAACGGGGGGGCGGTGAGACCCAGTACTTC
few	TRBV6-2/TRBV6-3	.	12	TRBJ1-1	CASSYGGAEAFF	TGTGCCAGCAGTTATGGGGGTGCTGAAGCTTTCTTT
.	TRBV19	.	13	TRBJ1-5	CASRDPGPQPQHF	TGTGCCAGCCGGGACCCGGGGCCTCAGCCCCAGCATTTT
.	TRBV20-1	.	15	TRBJ1-1	CSARRQGIGNTEAFF	TGCAGTGCTAGAAGGCAGGGGATAGGAAACACTGAAGCTTTCTTT
.	TRBV20-1	TRBD2	14	TRBJ2-1	CSAREVAGGNEQFF	TGCAGTGCTAGAGAGGTAGCGGGAGGTAATGAGCAGTTCTTC
few	TRBV7-2	.	17	TRBJ1-1	CASSLIQRVDMNTEAFF	TGTGCCAGCAGCTTAATCCAGAGGGTAGACATGAACACTGAAGCTTTCTTT
few	TRBV29-1	TRBD2	14	TRBJ2-5	CSVVRRGGGETQYF	TGCAGCGTTGTGCGGCGGGGGGGAGGAGAGACCCAGTACTTC
many	TRBV5-1	.	13	TRBJ2-5	CASSLWDAETQYF	TGCGCCAGCAGCTTGTGGGATGCGGAGACCCAGTACTTC
few	TRBV11-3	.	16	TRBJ2-7	CASCPTGPDSSYEQYF	TGTGCCAGCTGCCCCACCGGACCGGACAGCTCCTACGAGCAGTACTTC
.	TRBV29-1	TRBD1	16	TRBJ2-6	CSAAGTGSSGANVLTF	TGCAGCGCTGCCGGGACAGGGTCCTCTGGGGCCAACGTCCTGACTTTC
.	TRBV12-3/TRBV12-4	TRBD2	16	TRBJ2-5	CASSSGLAEREETQYF	TGTGCCAGCAGTTCCGGACTAGCGGAAAGGGAAGAGACCCAGTACTTC
many	TRBV19	.	13	TRBJ2-3	CASSMWTADTQYF	TGTGCCAGTAGTATGTGGACCGCAGATACGCAGTATTTT
.	TRBV12-3/TRBV12-4	.	12	TRBJ2-1	CASSLSGNEQFF	TGTGCCAGCAGTTTATCCGGTAATGAGCAGTTCTTC
.	TRBV27	.	13	TRBJ1-3	CASSFREGNTIYF	TGTGCCAGCAGTTTCCGGGAGGGAAACACCATATATTTT
once	TRBV20-1	.	16	TRBJ1-4	CSARGWGARAQEKLFF	TGCAGTGCTAGAGGCTGGGGGGCAAGGGCCCAGGAAAAACTGTTTTTT
.	TRBV28	.	11	TRBJ2-3	CASSPEDTQYF	TGTGCCAGCAGTCCGGAAGATACGCAGTATTTT
many	TRBV2	TRBD2	16	TRBJ2-1	CASSEGSSGARNEQFF	TGTGCCAGCAGTGAAGGGTCTAGCGGGGCGCGGAATGAGCAGTTCTTC
.	TRBV29-1	TRBD1	13	TRBJ2-5	CSVTRQGEETQYF	TGCAGCGTAACGCGACAGGGCGAAGAGACCCAGTACTTC
many	TRBV11-2	TRBD2	15	TRBJ2-1	CATIIGTSVNNEQFF	TGTGCCACCATAATAGGGACTAGCGTCAACAATGAGCAGTTCTTC
.	TRBV19	.	15	TRBJ2-1	CASSIGREAYNEQFF	TGTGCCAGTAGTATAGGACGGGAAGCCTACAATGAGCAGTTCTTC
.	TRBV12-3/TRBV12-4	.	13	TRBJ2-7	CASSSLAHYEQYF	TGTGCCAGCAGTTCCCTAGCCCACTACGAGCAGTACTTC
few	TRBV9	.	15	TRBJ2-7	CASSVATGPYYEQYF	TGTGCCAGCAGCGTAGCCACGGGTCCCTACTACGAGCAGTACTTC
many	TRBV20-1	.	15	TRBJ1-3	CSARDPGSSGNTIYF	TGCAGTGCTAGAGACCCGGGGAGCTCTGGAAACACCATATATTTT
.	TRBV7-2	.	14	TRBJ1-4	CASSLSRNDGKLFF	TGTGCCAGCAGCTTATCAAGGAATGATGGGAAACTGTTTTTT
many	TRBV15	.	15	TRBJ2-6	CATSRARSGANVLTF	TGTGCCACCAGCAGAGCCCGCTCTGGGGCCAACGTCCTGACTTTC
.	TRBV6-2/TRBV6-3	.	12	TRBJ1-1	CASRDPSTEAFF	TGTGCCAGCAGGGATCCCAGCACTGAAGCTTTCTTT
.	TRBV7-2	TRBD2	19	TRBJ2-3	CASSLAASGGAGFTDTQYF	TGTGCCAGCAGCTTAGCGGCGAGCGGGGGGGCTGGATTCACAGATACGCAGTATTTT
few	TRBV28	TRBD2	16	TRBJ2-5	CASSSGLAGLQETQYF	TGTGCCAGCAGTTCGGGACTAGCGGGTTTACAAGAGACCCAGTACTTC
many	TRBV20-1	.	13	TRBJ1-1	CSARQGTNTEAFF	TGCAGTGCTAGACAGGGTACGAACACTGAAGCTTTCTTT
few	TRBV27	TRBD1	17	TRBJ1-3	CASSLEGGGGSENTIYF	TGTGCCAGCAGTTTGGAAGGAGGGGGCGGCTCTGAAAACACCATATATTTT
many	TRBV28	.	13	TRBJ2-3	CASSRKNTDTQYF	TGTGCCAGCAGCCGCAAAAATACAGATACGCAGTATTTT
.	TRBV2	.	13	TRBJ1-1	CASSIAPRTEAFF	TGTGCCAGCAGTATCGCCCCGAGAACTGAAGCTTTCTTT
many	TRBV10-3	TRBD1	18	TRBJ2-1	CAISEQTPQGAYYNEQFF	TGTGCCATCAGTGAGCAAACACCACAGGGGGCCTACTACAATGAGCAGTTCTTC
.	TRBV13	.	14	TRBJ2-3	CASSFSGDSDTQYF	TGTGCCAGCAGCTTTTCAGGCGACTCAGATACGCAGTATTTT
.	TRBV7-9	.	12	TRBJ2-2	CASSFSTGELFF	TGTGCCAGCAGCTTCTCAACCGGGGAGCTGTTTTTT
.	TRBV6-2/TRBV6-3	.	16	TRBJ2-1	CASSDGTPTPDNEQFF	TGTGCCAGCAGCGATGGGACTCCAACACCGGACAATGAGCAGTTCTTC
.	TRBV28	.	14	TRBJ1-5	CASSLSTGNQPQHF	TGTGCCAGCAGTTTATCAACAGGGAATCAGCCCCAGCATTTT
.	TRBV12-3/TRBV12-4	TRBD2	13	TRBJ2-1	CASSPGLVNEQFF	TGTGCCAGCAGCCCAGGACTAGTCAATGAGCAGTTCTTC
many	TRBV6-2/TRBV6-3	.	13	TRBJ2-7	CASSYLSSYEQYF	TGTGCCAGCAGTTACCTCAGTTCCTACGAGCAGTACTTC
few	TRBV7-8	.	15	TRBJ1-1	CASSLVPGTQTEAFF	TGTGCCAGCAGCTTAGTCCCCGGGACACAAACTGAAGCTTTCTTT
few	TRBV28	.	14	TRBJ2-6	CASSSGTAQVELTF	TGTGCCAGCAGTAGCGGGACAGCCCAGGTAGAACTGACTTTC
.	TRBV13	.	15	TRBJ2-7	CASSLGMGGGNEQYF	TGTGCCAGCAGCTTAGGAATGGGGGGCGGCAACGAGCAGTACTTC
few	TRBV7-2	.	16	TRBJ2-6	CASSPGQTSGANVLTF	TGTGCCAGCAGCCCAGGACAGACCTCTGGGGCCAACGTCCTGACTTTC
.	TRBV6-5	.	16	TRBJ2-6	CASSPHDRSGANVLTF	TGCGCCAGCAGTCCCCACGACAGATCTGGGGCCAACGTCCTGACTTTC
.	TRBV20-1	.	15	TRBJ1-1	CSARGGGGLETEAFF	TGCAGTGCTAGGGGGGGTGGCGGACTGGAGACTGAAGCTTTCTTT
few	TRBV7-9	TRBD2	17	TRBJ2-1	CASSGLDPPSARNEQFF	TGTGCCAGCTCGGGACTAGATCCCCCTTCAGCTCGGAATGAGCAGTTCTTC